This entry features one T cell receptor (beta chain) sequence. Treatment indicated: preoperative locoregional IRX-2 cytokine immunotherapy. Profiled with immunoSEQ multiplex PCR; TCRdb holds only in-frame clones, not every one. The sample consists of 60,000 or so clones, less than 95% of them appearing once. The sample originates from a study of preoperative IRX-2 immunotherapy in early breast cancer. Germline lookup yields CDR1 KGHSH and CDR2 LQKENI. The CDR3 runs 15 residues. Between the trimmed V and J ends, which lost 6 bases and 4 bases, there was a span of 15 bases. This specimen was acquired from a patient treated with IRX-2 immunotherapy. The clonotype was recovered from a human donor with breast cancer. This chain joins TRBV18 and TRBJ2-2, with D possibly being TRBD1 (6 bases). Here the CDR3 reads CASSPFTGSTGELFF. Written as DNA, the CDR3 is TGTGCCAGCTCGCCTTTCACAGGGTCCACCGGGGAGCTGTTTTTT. Full variable domain (rest looked up from reference TRBV18 and TRBJ2-2): NAGVMQNPRHLVRRRGQEARLRCSPMKGHSHVYWYRQLPEEGLKFMVYLQKENIIDESGMPKERFSAEFPKEGPSILRIQQVVRGDSAAYFCASSPFTGSTGELFFGEGSRLTVL.